The 11 T cell receptor beta chains reported below all come from one sample, sequenced in a study of OX40 agonist ivuxolimab in advanced cancers. This table comes from immunoSEQ multiplex PCR, and its TCRdb copy is limited to in-frame clones, with some not included. The data hold approximately 76,000 clones, with about 89% observed a single time. The sample here was CD4+ or CD8+ T cells sorted from blood, taken in a trial of the OX40 agonist ivuxolimab. Receptors originate from an adult with an advanced solid tumor such as melanoma, head and neck, liver or kidney cancer.

The chain combines TRBV13 with TRBJ1-1; maybe TRBD1 (5 bases). The CDR3 sequence is 14 residues long. Trimming removed 1 base at V and 1 base at J, with 7 bases between. Germline loops: CDR1 PRHDT, CDR2 FYEKMQ (reference sequence). This CDR3 is CASSLEGANTEAFF. In DNA, the CDR3 is TGTGCCAGCAGCTTAGAAGGGGCGAACACTGAAGCTTTCTTT.

CDR3 sequence: CASSPGLAISGANVLTF. For the CDR3, the DNA is TGTGCCAGCAGCCCCGGACTAGCCATCTCTGGGGCCAACGTCCTGACTTTC. The chain uses TRBV7-3 and TRBJ2-6, with 8 positions matching TRBD2. Germline V gene lookup returns CDR1 SGHTA and CDR2 FQGTGA. V trimming: 5 bases; J trimming: 0 bases; junction bases outside the gene matches: 6. This CDR3 is built from 17 residues.

This sequence joins TRBV6-5 and TRBJ2-1; D not certain. The length of the CDR3 is 12 residues. V shed 2 bases and J shed 9 bases, with 8 bases lying between them. The germline CDR1 and CDR2 sequences are MNHEY and SVGAGI. In DNA, the CDR3 is TGTGCCAGCAGTTACCCCCCCACTGAGCAGTTCTTC. Protein sequence: CASSYPPTEQFF.

The CDR3 sequence: CASSEFGLTDTQYF. In DNA form, the CDR3 reads TGTGCCAGCAGTGAATTCGGGCTCACAGATACGCAGTATTTT. This sequence joins TRBV2 and TRBJ2-3; D remains ambiguous. Deletions cut 2 bases from V and 2 bases from J, with 8 bases between. The CDR3 runs 14 residues. Germline V gene sequence: CDR1 SNHLY, CDR2 FYNNEI.

V usage is TRBV4-1 and J usage is TRBJ2-7; no reliable D call. V was trimmed by 5 bases and J by 3 bases, leaving 5 bases between them. CDR3 length: 11 amino acids. Germline V gene data show CDR1 as MGHRA and CDR2 as YSYEKL. CDR3 bases: TGCGCCAGCAGCAATTACTACGAGCAGTACTTC. It translates to CASSNYYEQYF.

This clone qualifies as medium-sized. The V and J genes are TRBV4-1 and TRBJ1-4, with 9 bases matching TRBD1. This CDR3 is 17 amino acids long. V dropped 6 bases and J dropped 0; count of bases not matched to a gene: 8. Per germline, CDR1 MGHRA and CDR2 YSYEKL. Here the CDR3 reads CASSQDRGDATNEKLFF. The DNA of the CDR3 is TGCGCCAGCAGTCAGGACAGGGGAGATGCAACTAATGAAAAACTGTTTTTT.

The chain couples TRBV12-5 to TRBJ2-1, with D uncertain. The CDR3 length is 14 residues. The V gene's germline CDR1 is LGHNT and CDR2 FRNRAP. Trimming cost V 2 bases and J 8 bases, with 13 bases left between them. The CDR3 DNA sequence: TGTGCTAGTGGTTTGCCGTGGGTTCTGGATGAGCAGTTCTTC. Translating it yields CASGLPWVLDEQFF. The variable domain in full, completed from reference TRBV12-5 and TRBJ2-1, reads DARVTQTPRHKVTEMGQEVTMRCQPILGHNTVFWYRQTMMQGLELLAYFRNRAPLDDSGMPKDRFSAEMPDATLATLKIQPSEPRDSAVYFCASGLPWVLDEQFFGPGTRLTVL.

The chain combines TRBV5-6 with TRBJ2-4; D may match TRBD1 or TRBD2 (6 bases each). The length of the CDR3 is 14 residues. Trimming stripped 2 bases from V and 5 bases from J, with 11 bases between. Per the germline V gene, CDR1 is SGHDT and CDR2 is YYEEEE. CDR3 DNA: TGTGCCAGCAGCTTTTCGGGGGCGGAAAACATTCAGTACTTC. Translated: CASSFSGAENIQYF.

This chain connects TRBV12-5 to TRBJ2-7; 8 nucleotides agree with TRBD2. Germline CDR1 and CDR2: LGHNT and FRNRAP. The length of the CDR3 is 17 residues. Trimming cost V 0 bases and J 0 bases; bases outside gene matches: 7. The CDR3 here is CASGLVMVSGDSYEQYF. The CDR3 nucleotides are TGTGCTAGTGGTTTGGTAATGGTTAGCGGGGACTCCTACGAGCAGTACTTC.

This chain uses TRBV7-9 with TRBJ2-7; D is undetermined. This CDR3 region has 14 residues. Germline CDR1 SEHNR, CDR2 FQNEAQ (reference sequence). The V and J ends lost 1 base and 4 bases respectively, with 11 bases between them. CDR3 in DNA: TGTGCCAGCAGCTTAGATCGGACCCGTTACGAGCAGTACTTC. Amino acids: CASSLDRTRYEQYF.

This chain joins TRBV4-2 and TRBJ2-7; 7 nucleotides agree with TRBD1. This CDR3 region has 18 residues. Germline V gene data show CDR1 as LGHNA and CDR2 as YNFKEQ. V lost 0 bases to trimming and J lost 0 bases; unmatched junction nucleotides: 11. The CDR3 region is CASSQEGGWPQSSYEQYF. In DNA, the CDR3 is TGTGCCAGCAGCCAAGAAGGGGGCTGGCCCCAAAGCTCCTACGAGCAGTACTTC.